This is a list of T cell receptor beta chains from one sample in a study of cytomegalovirus exposure and HLA in healthy donors. Clones were sequenced by immunoSEQ multiplex PCR, and TCRdb holds only the in-frame ones, with some missing. This table has about 110,000 clones, about three quarters appearing once. The sample taken for sequencing was PBMCs. The receptors shown here come from a female donor in good health and CMV-seropositive. CDR3s include the opening cysteine and the closing phenylalanine or tryptophan. The D gene is left open where the match is weak. Clone size is not always given. Where it is, it says once, few, many or a class for expanded clones.

NA	NA	TRBJ2-1	TRBV5-5	CASIRGGVPYNEQFF	TGTGCCAGCATCAGAGGGGGGGTCCCCTACAATGAGCAGTTCTTC
few	TRBD1	TRBJ1-5	TRBV25-1	CASSEGQGPGQPQHF	TGTGCCAGCAGTGAGGGACAGGGACCGGGTCAGCCCCAGCATTTT
NA	TRBD2	TRBJ2-3	TRBV5-1	CASSLALAGFVTDTQYF	TGCGCCAGCAGCTTGGCACTAGCGGGGTTTGTCACAGATACGCAGTATTTT
NA	NA	TRBJ2-6	TRBV18	CASSPGSSGANVLTF	TGTGCCAGCTCACCAGGGAGCTCTGGGGCCAACGTCCTGACTTTC
NA	TRBD2	TRBJ2-1	TRBV12-5	CASNMGGLNEQFF	TGTGCTAGTAACATGGGAGGGCTAAATGAGCAGTTCTTC
NA	NA	TRBJ1-2	TRBV5-4	CASSLGGLGYTF	TGTGCCAGCAGCTTGGGTGGCCTTGGCTACACCTTC
few	TRBD1	TRBJ1-6	TRBV6-1	CASSEAQGQGRSYNSPLHF	TGTGCCAGCAGTGAAGCGCAAGGACAGGGTCGCTCCTATAATTCACCCCTCCACTTT
NA	NA	TRBJ1-2	TRBV25-1	CASSHSGYGYTF	TGTGCCAGCTCCCATTCAGGCTATGGCTACACCTTC
once	NA	TRBJ1-1	TRBV4-3	CASSQEEVLWIGDYTTEAFF	TGCGCCAGCAGCCAAGAAGAGGTGTTATGGATTGGAGACTATACCACTGAAGCTTTCTTT
few	NA	TRBJ2-2	TRBV5-6	CASSFLQSNGELFF	TGTGCCAGCAGCTTCCTACAGAGTAACGGGGAGCTGTTTTTT
few	NA	TRBJ2-1	TRBV27	CASSLRHDTHNEQFF	TGTGCCAGCAGTTTAAGACACGATACCCACAATGAGCAGTTCTTC
NA	NA	TRBJ2-6	TRBV19	CASSPRASGGANVLTF	TGTGCCAGTAGTCCCCGAGCGAGTGGTGGGGCCAACGTCCTGACTTTC
once	TRBD1	TRBJ2-7	TRBV5-5	CASSRQGTSWEQYF	TGTGCCAGCAGCCGACAGGGAACATCGTGGGAGCAGTACTTC
NA	TRBD1	TRBJ2-5	TRBV19	CASTRTGTSETQYF	TGTGCCAGTACTAGGACAGGGACGTCAGAGACCCAGTACTTC
NA	NA	TRBJ1-2	TRBV2	CASSEGRGGKTNYGYTF	TGTGCCAGCAGTGAAGGCAGGGGTGGTAAGACTAACTATGGCTACACCTTC
NA	NA	TRBJ2-3	TRBV5-4	CASSRRGTTDTQYF	TGTGCCAGCAGTCGGAGGGGAACAACAGATACGCAGTATTTT
NA	TRBD1	TRBJ2-7	TRBV28	CASRRQGSSYEQYF	TGTGCCAGCAGAAGACAGGGGTCATCCTACGAGCAGTACTTC
NA	NA	TRBJ2-3	TRBV5-6	CASSPKGGPTDTQYF	TGTGCCAGCAGCCCCAAGGGGGGGCCCACAGATACGCAGTATTTT
NA	NA	TRBJ2-7	TRBV7-9	CASSPEGLYEQYF	TGTGCCAGCAGCCCCGAGGGCCTCTACGAGCAGTACTTC
NA	TRBD2	TRBJ2-1	TRBV4-1	CASSLLAGGGYNEQFF	TGCGCCAGCAGCCTACTAGCGGGAGGGGGCTACAATGAGCAGTTCTTC
NA	TRBD1	TRBJ1-5	TRBV10-3	CAISTGGGNQPQHF	TGTGCCATCAGCACAGGGGGAGGCAATCAGCCCCAGCATTTT
NA	TRBD2	TRBJ2-1	TRBV19	CASSVGTRAYNEQFF	TGTGCCAGTAGTGTTGGGACTAGGGCCTACAATGAGCAGTTCTTC
NA	TRBD2	TRBJ2-3	TRBV14	CASSQVPSRRRGVTDTQYF	TGTGCCAGCAGCCAAGTTCCTTCTCGGAGGCGGGGGGTCACAGATACGCAGTATTTT
NA	TRBD1	TRBJ2-5	TRBV7-2	CASSSDRGAETQYF	TGTGCCAGCAGCTCCGACAGGGGTGCAGAGACCCAGTACTTC
NA	NA	TRBJ2-1	TRBV13	CASSFSNEQFF	TGTGCCAGCAGCTTCAGTAATGAGCAGTTCTTC